What follows are 3 T cell receptor beta chains derived from one specimen sequenced in a study of blood T cell repertoires in COVID-19. The data were produced by immunoSEQ multiplex PCR, yet TCRdb's version contains in-frame clones alone and is incomplete. The sample shows over 200,000 clones, around 80% of them seen only once. Sequences were obtained from peripheral blood. These receptors originate from a man aged 35 to 55 with acute or convalescent COVID-19.

The gene calls are TRBV5-4 and TRBJ2-3, with D hard to call. The CDR3 is 13 residues long. V shed 6 bases and J shed 5 bases, with 13 bases lying between them. The V gene's germline CDR1 is SGHNT and CDR2 YYREEE (reference sequence). The CDR3 nucleotides read TGTGCCAGCACCTTAACGGGTGGAGATACGCAGTATTTT. It codes for CASTLTGGDTQYF. The full variable domain, in which reference TRBV5-4 and TRBJ2-3 provide the parts outside the CDR3, is ETGVTQSPTHLIKTRGQQVTLRCSSQSGHNTVSWYQQALGQGPQFIFQYYREEENGRGNFPPRFSGLQFPNYSSELNVNALELDDSALYLCASTLTGGDTQYFGPGTRLTVL.

The chain carries TRBV25-1 and TRBJ1-1; D is possibly TRBD1 (5 bases). This CDR3 has 16 amino acids. V was cut by 3 bases and J by 2 bases, with 16 bases left in between. The germline CDR1 and CDR2 sequences are MGHDK and SYGVNS. In DNA form, the CDR3 reads TGTGCCAGCAGTGATGGTGGGAGGGGACCCAACACTGAAGCTTTCTTT. It specifies CASSDGGRGPNTEAFF.

The chain carries TRBV30 and TRBJ2-1, with a possible D match to TRBD1 (5 bases). This CDR3 is built from 13 residues. V was clipped by 3 bases and J by 9 bases, with 15 bases between them. Germline-derived CDR1 and CDR2 are GTSNPN and SVGIG (reference sequence). CDR3 sequence (DNA): TGTGCCTGGAGCCCCCTCCCTGACAGTGAGCAGTTCTTC. Translation gives CAWSPLPDSEQFF.